The 14 T cell receptor beta chains listed next were all sequenced from one sample in a study of OX40 agonist ivuxolimab in advanced cancers. Repertoires were generated with immunoSEQ multiplex PCR, while TCRdb's copy carries only in-frame clones and drops some. The sample yields about 37,000 clones, around 86% seen once. Sequenced here: CD4+ or CD8+ T cells sorted from blood, sampled in a trial of the OX40 agonist ivuxolimab. The receptors originated from an adult with an advanced solid tumor such as melanoma, head and neck, liver or kidney cancer.

The rearrangement links TRBV7-9 to TRBJ2-6, with D unclear. This CDR3 contains 15 residues. Germline CDR1 reads SEHNR; CDR2 reads FQNEAQ (reference sequence). Trimming stripped 3 bases from V and 0 bases from J, with 6 bases between. The CDR3 DNA reads as TGTGCCAGCAGCTTCGTGGTCTCTGGGGCCAACGTCCTGACTTTC. It encodes CASSFVVSGANVLTF.

This CDR3 is CASSGDRGEQPQHF. CDR3 DNA: TGTGCCAGCAGTGGAGACAGGGGGGAACAGCCCCAGCATTTT. The chain is built from TRBV2 and TRBJ1-5; 9 bases are a match to TRBD1. Germline V CDR1 and CDR2: SNHLY, FYNNEI. The ends lost 4 bases at V and 7 bases at J; junction bases unmatched: 5. The CDR3 totals 14 residues.

The chain joins TRBV30 to TRBJ2-1; TRBD2 aligns across 10 bases. The junction had 10 bases not matched to a gene; V was cut back by 1 base and J by 16 bases. CDR1 is GTSNPN, CDR2 SVGIG, per germline (reference sequence). The CDR3 extends over 13 amino acids. CDR3 sequence (DNA): TGTGCCTGGAGTGGTCAGACCGGGACTAGCGAATTCTTC. Its translation is CAWSGQTGTSEFF.

This chain uses TRBV6-5 with TRBJ1-2; unclear D gene. The CDR3 runs 13 residues. Trimming stripped 10 bases from V and 9 bases from J, with 21 bases between. The germline V gene encodes CDR1 MNHEY and CDR2 SVGAGI. For the CDR3, the DNA is TGTGCCACCACTGCGACCCTATTGGGTAGCTACACCTTC. As protein: CATTATLLGSYTF.

This clone was detected only a few times. The chain uses TRBV9 and TRBJ1-1; D ambiguous. CDR1 is SGDLS and CDR2 is YYNGEE in the germline V gene. V lost 0 bases and J lost 5, with 8 bases in between. This CDR3 is 13 amino acids long. The CDR3 coding sequence is TGTGCCAGCAGCGTAGACTGGCGGACTGAAGCTTTCTTT. Its translation: CASSVDWRTEAFF. Combining the CDR3 with reference TRBV9 and TRBJ1-1 gives the whole variable domain DSGVTQTPKHLITATGQRVTLRCSPRSGDLSVYWYQQSLDQGLQFLIQYYNGEERAKGNILERFSAQQFPDLHSELNLSSLELGDSALYFCASSVDWRTEAFFGQGTRLTVV.

The chain carries TRBV27 and TRBJ2-2, with D maybe TRBD2 (6 bases). The length of the CDR3 is 14 residues. Germline V gene lookup returns CDR1 MNHEY and CDR2 SMNVEV (reference sequence). V lost 6 bases and J 2 bases, leaving 10 bases between the germline ends. DNA of the CDR3: TGTGCCAGCAGACGGGACTCAAACACCGGGGAGCTGTTTTTT. Translated, it gives CASRRDSNTGELFF.

The chain links TRBV5-1 to TRBJ2-5, with TRBD1 identical over 7 bases. With the DNA end fitting TRBJ2-7 better, the J assignment may be wrong. The CDR3 is made up of 13 amino acids. Per germline, CDR1 SGHRS and CDR2 YFSETQ. The CDR3 DNA reads TGCGCCAGCAGCTGGCCCGGGACAGACGAGCAGTACTTC. Translating it yields CASSWPGTDEQYF.

The chain employs TRBV18 and TRBJ2-7, with 7 bases aligning to TRBD1. CDR1 and CDR2 (germline): KGHSH, LQKENI. This CDR3 has 12 amino acids. V shed 2 bases, J shed 5 bases, and the junction held 0 bases outside the gene matches. The CDR3 bases are TGTGCCAGCTCACCAACAGGGGACGAGCAGTACTTC. Translated: CASSPTGDEQYF.

The chain carries TRBV7-3 and TRBJ1-4; a possible D gene is TRBD1 (6 bases). This CDR3 spans 14 amino acids. Per the germline V gene, CDR1 is SGHTA and CDR2 is FQGTGA. The germline V and J ends were trimmed by 2 bases and 11 bases, with 15 bases remaining between them. DNA for the CDR3: TGTGCCAGCAGCTTAGATGGGGGCACAAGGAAACTGTTTTTT. Translated, it gives CASSLDGGTRKLFF.

This chain joins TRBV10-3 and TRBJ2-7; TRBD1 agrees at 9 bases. CDR1 and CDR2 (germline): ENHRY, SYGVKD. The J segment lost 0 bases and the V segment lost 11 bases, leaving 8 bases of the junction unmatched. CDR3 length equals 14 residues. CDR3 amino acids: CASSRDRDSYEQYF. Here the CDR3 DNA reads TGTGCCTCGTCCCGGGACAGGGACTCCTACGAGCAGTACTTC.

The gene calls are TRBV7-9 and TRBJ2-3, with D unresolved. V was cut by 8 bases and J by 9 bases, with 12 bases left in between. This CDR3 has 11 amino acids. CDR1 is SEHNR and CDR2 is FQNEAQ in the germline V gene (reference sequence). The CDR3 DNA follows: TGTGCCAGCTCCAATAGGGTCACGCAGTATTTT. Amino acids: CASSNRVTQYF.

The chain uses TRBV11-2 and TRBJ1-1, with 7 bases that match TRBD1. The V gene end was trimmed by 3 bases and the J gene end by 4 bases; junction bases not matched to a gene: 5. Germline CDR1 reads SGHAT; CDR2 reads FQNNGV. CDR3 length equals 14 residues. CDR3 in DNA: TGTGCCAGCAGCTTGGGGGACAGCCGCACTGAAGCTTTCTTT. This translates into CASSLGDSRTEAFF.

The chain couples TRBV4-3 to TRBJ1-2; D unresolved. Germline V gives CDR1 LGHNA, CDR2 YSLEER. V dropped 4 bases and J dropped 2 bases, with 14 bases sitting between them. CDR3 length: 15 amino acids. CDR3 residues: CASSPTETPNYGYTF. The CDR3 nucleotides are TGCGCCAGCAGCCCTACGGAGACCCCCAACTATGGCTACACCTTC.

V is TRBV7-2 and J is TRBJ2-3, with TRBD1 matching over 7 bases. The germline V gene encodes CDR1 SGHTA and CDR2 FQGNSA. This CDR3 contains 15 residues. J lost 0 bases, V lost 5 bases, and 5 bases had no gene match. The CDR3 sequence is CASSHRQGSTDTQYF. DNA of the CDR3: TGTGCCAGCAGCCACCGACAGGGCAGCACAGATACGCAGTATTTT.